One sample yielded the 14 T cell receptor beta chains listed below, sequenced in a study of cytomegalovirus exposure and HLA in healthy donors. Clones were sequenced by immunoSEQ multiplex PCR, and TCRdb holds only the in-frame ones, with some missing. In the table there are some 290,000 clones, approximately 85% of which are singletons. Source material: PBMCs. The receptors derive from a young man in good health and CMV-seronegative.

The chain joins TRBV4-1 to TRBJ2-7, with 14 bases that match TRBD2. V shed 0 bases and J 0 bases; nucleotides not matched to a gene: 10. Germline-derived CDR1 and CDR2 are MGHRA and YSYEKL. This CDR3 has 20 residues. Here the CDR3 DNA reads TGCGCCAGCAGCCAAGAAGTAGGACTAGCGGGGGGCCGGAGCTCCTACGAGCAGTACTTC. Protein: CASSQEVGLAGGRSSYEQYF.

The V gene is TRBV6-6, the J gene TRBJ1-1; D is ambiguous. V lost 2 bases to trimming and J lost 6 bases, with 7 bases between them. Germline assignment: CDR1 MNHNY and CDR2 SVGAGI (reference sequence). The CDR3 has 12 residues. The CDR3 is CASSYRTPEAFF. The CDR3 region has the DNA TGTGCCAGCAGTTACAGGACTCCTGAAGCTTTCTTT.

The chain is built from TRBV18 and TRBJ2-7, with D tentatively TRBD2 (6 bases). This CDR3 is 15 amino acids long. CDR1 KGHSH and CDR2 LQKENI come from the germline V gene. V was clipped by 0 bases and J by 3 bases, with 12 bases between them. CDR3 bases: TGTGCCAGCTCACCACCGGGGGGAAGTCACTACGAGCAGTACTTC. Protein: CASSPPGGSHYEQYF.

The genes are TRBV18 and TRBJ2-3; 11 nucleotides align to TRBD2. Germline V gene sequence: CDR1 KGHSH, CDR2 LQKENI. The CDR3 is made up of 18 amino acids. V shed 1 base, J shed 0 bases, and the junction held 6 bases outside the gene matches. This CDR3 is CASSPLPSGGSSTDTQYF. As DNA, the CDR3 is TGTGCCAGCTCACCACTTCCTAGCGGGGGGTCTAGCACAGATACGCAGTATTTT.

V usage is TRBV7-7 and J usage is TRBJ2-5; TRBD1 aligns across 7 bases. Trimming cost V 2 bases and J 4 bases; bases outside gene matches: 10. The CDR3 extends over 16 amino acids. In germline, CDR1 is SSHAT, CDR2 FNYEAQ (reference sequence). The CDR3, as DNA: TGTGCCAGCAGCTTAAGAGGGGGCCAATATTTAGAGACCCAGTACTTC. Translation gives CASSLRGGQYLETQYF.

The genes are TRBV19 and TRBJ2-3, with D perhaps matching TRBD1 (6 bases). Trimming left V 6 bases short and J 5 bases short, with 15 bases between. The CDR3 length is 14 residues. From germline, CDR1 is LNHDA and CDR2 SQIVND (reference sequence). CDR3 loop: CASRLSGAGDTQYF. The DNA for the CDR3 is TGTGCCAGTAGACTATCAGGGGCTGGAGATACGCAGTATTTT.

This clone showed up just once. The chain employs TRBV9 and TRBJ2-1; D not certain. Looked up from germline, CDR1 is SGDLS and CDR2 is YYNGEE. The CDR3 consists of 16 residues. V gave up 0 bases and J gave up 0 bases, with 10 bases separating them. In DNA, the CDR3 is TGTGCCAGCAGCGTAGAGAAAATTAGCTCCTACAATGAGCAGTTCTTC. Translation gives CASSVEKISSYNEQFF.

The genes are TRBV18 and TRBJ2-3; the D is unclear. With 1 base removed from V and 6 bases from J, the gap between germline ends came to 8 bases. Germline V gene lookup returns CDR1 KGHSH and CDR2 LQKENI. The length of the CDR3 is 13 residues. The CDR3 loop is CASSPLPRDTQYF. The CDR3 bases are TGTGCCAGCTCACCACTTCCCAGGGATACGCAGTATTTT.

The chain combines TRBV5-1 with TRBJ2-1, with a tentative D call TRBD1 (6 bases). Germline CDR1 SGHRS, CDR2 YFSETQ. Between the trimmed V and J ends, which lost 2 bases and 16 bases, there was a span of 13 bases. CDR3 length: 11 residues. The CDR3 spells CASSFRDNKFF. The CDR3 DNA reads TGCGCCAGCAGCTTCCGGGACAATAAATTCTTC.

This sequence joins TRBV2 and TRBJ2-5; TRBD2 matches at 10 bases. Trimming cost V 7 bases and J 4 bases; bases outside gene matches: 9. The CDR3 runs to 15 residues. The germline gives CDR1 SNHLY, CDR2 FYNNEI. The CDR3: CASNGQRGGPETQYF. The DNA of the CDR3 is TGTGCCAGCAACGGACAGCGGGGGGGCCCAGAGACCCAGTACTTC.

This chain uses TRBV5-1 with TRBJ2-3, with 7 bases that match TRBD2. Trimming at V came to 4 bases and at J to 0 bases, leaving 8 bases not matched to a gene. This CDR3 comprises 16 residues. CDR1 is SGHRS, CDR2 YFSETQ, per germline. The CDR3 is CASSPRIAGSTDTQYF. CDR3 bases: TGCGCCAGCAGCCCTCGGATAGCGGGTAGCACAGATACGCAGTATTTT.

CDR3 loop: CASSYSGTSGGDTQYF. In DNA, the CDR3 is TGTGCCAGCAGTTACTCAGGGACTAGCGGGGGAGATACGCAGTATTTT. The chain employs TRBV6-5 and TRBJ2-3; 14 nucleotides align to TRBD2. The CDR3 consists of 16 residues. Germline assignment: CDR1 MNHEY and CDR2 SVGAGI. The V and J ends lost 0 bases and 5 bases, in that order; junction bases with no gene match: 1.

This clone was recorded once. V usage is TRBV27 and J usage is TRBJ2-7; D is perhaps TRBD1 (6 bases). The CDR3 covers 18 residues. Per the germline V gene, CDR1 is MNHEY and CDR2 is SMNVEV (reference sequence). Between the trimmed V and J ends, which lost 1 base and 3 bases, there was a span of 22 bases. The CDR3 nucleotides are TGTGCCAGCAGTTTATACGCAGGGGACGGCCTTCTCATCTACGAGCAGTACTTC. Translation gives CASSLYAGDGLLIYEQYF.

This clone was observed a single time. This chain links TRBV19 with TRBJ2-7, with 8 bases aligning to TRBD2. Germline CDR1 is LNHDA and CDR2 is SQIVND (reference sequence). There are 13 residues in the CDR3. The CDR3 sequence is CASSREGQAPFRV. CDR3 nucleotides: TGTGCCAGTAGTCGGGAGGGGCAGGCCCCCTTTCGGGTC.